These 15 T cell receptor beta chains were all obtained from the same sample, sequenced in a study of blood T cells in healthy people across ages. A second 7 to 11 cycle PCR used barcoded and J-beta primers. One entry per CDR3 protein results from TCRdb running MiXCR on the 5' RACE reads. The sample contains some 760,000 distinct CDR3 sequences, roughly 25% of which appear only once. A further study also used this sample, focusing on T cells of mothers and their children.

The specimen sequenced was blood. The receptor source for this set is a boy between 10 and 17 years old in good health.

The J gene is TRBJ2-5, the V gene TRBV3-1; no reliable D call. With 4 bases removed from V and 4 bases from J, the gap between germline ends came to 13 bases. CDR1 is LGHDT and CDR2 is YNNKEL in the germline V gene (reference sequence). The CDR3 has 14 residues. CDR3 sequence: CASSREPPPETQYF. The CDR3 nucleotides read TGTGCCAGCAGCCGAGAACCCCCCCCAGAGACCCAGTACTTC.

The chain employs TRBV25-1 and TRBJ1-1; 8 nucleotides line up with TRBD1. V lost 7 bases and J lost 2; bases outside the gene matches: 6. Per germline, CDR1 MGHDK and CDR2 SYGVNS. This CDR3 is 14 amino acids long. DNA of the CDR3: TGTGCCAGCACGGGACAGGAGCCAAACACTGAAGCTTTCTTT. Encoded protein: CASTGQEPNTEAFF.

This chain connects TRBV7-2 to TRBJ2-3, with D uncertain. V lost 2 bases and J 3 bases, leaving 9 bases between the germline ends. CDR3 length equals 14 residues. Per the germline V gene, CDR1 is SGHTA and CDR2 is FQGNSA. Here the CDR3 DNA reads TGTGCCAGCAGCTTACATCTTGGGACAGATACGCAGTATTTT. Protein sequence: CASSLHLGTDTQYF.

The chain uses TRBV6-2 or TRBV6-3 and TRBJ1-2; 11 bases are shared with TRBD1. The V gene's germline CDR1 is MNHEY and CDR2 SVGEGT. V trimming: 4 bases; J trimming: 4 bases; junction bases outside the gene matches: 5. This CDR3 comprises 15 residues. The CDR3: CASSSPGTGGYGYTF. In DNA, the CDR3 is TGTGCCAGCAGTTCCCCAGGGACAGGGGGCTATGGCTACACCTTC.

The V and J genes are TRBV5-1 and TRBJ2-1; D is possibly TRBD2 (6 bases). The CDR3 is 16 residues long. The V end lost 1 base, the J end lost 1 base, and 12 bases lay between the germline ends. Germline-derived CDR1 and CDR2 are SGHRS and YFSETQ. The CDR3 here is CASSLLEGYSYNEQFF. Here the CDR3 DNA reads TGCGCCAGCAGCTTGTTGGAGGGATATTCCTACAATGAGCAGTTCTTC.

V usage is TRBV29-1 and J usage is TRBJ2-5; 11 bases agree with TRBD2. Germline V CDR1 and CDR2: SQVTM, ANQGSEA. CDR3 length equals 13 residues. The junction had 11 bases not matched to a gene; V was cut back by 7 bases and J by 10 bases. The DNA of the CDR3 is TGCAGCGCTCGGACTAGCGGGTCACGGGACCAGTACTTC. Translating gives CSARTSGSRDQYF. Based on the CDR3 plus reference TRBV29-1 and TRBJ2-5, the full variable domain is SAVISQKPSRDICQRGTSLTIQCQVDSQVTMMFWYRQQPGQSLTLIATANQGSEATYESGFVIDKFPISRPNLTFSTLTVSNMSPEDSSIYLCSARTSGSRDQYFGPGTRLLVL.

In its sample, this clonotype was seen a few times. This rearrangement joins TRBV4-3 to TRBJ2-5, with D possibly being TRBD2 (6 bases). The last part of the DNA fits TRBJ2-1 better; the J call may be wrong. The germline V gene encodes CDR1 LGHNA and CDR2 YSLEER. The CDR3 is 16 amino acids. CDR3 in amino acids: CASSQDFGSSYNEQFF. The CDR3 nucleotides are TGCGCCAGCAGCCAAGATTTCGGGAGCTCCTACAATGAGCAGTTCTTC.

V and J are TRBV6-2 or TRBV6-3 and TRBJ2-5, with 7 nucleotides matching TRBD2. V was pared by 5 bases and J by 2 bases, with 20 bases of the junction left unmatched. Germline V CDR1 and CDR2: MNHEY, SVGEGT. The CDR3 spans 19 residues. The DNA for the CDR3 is TGTGCCAGCAGTCACGAAACTAGGGTGGCTGGGACTAAACAAGAGACCCAGTACTTC. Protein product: CASSHETRVAGTKQETQYF.

The CDR3 DNA reads TGCAGTGCTAGTGAGAACGGGGGGGCGGAGGAGACCCAGTACTTC. Its translation: CSASENGGAEETQYF. The chain combines TRBV20-1 with TRBJ2-5; 8 bases fit TRBD2. The trim removed 3 bases at V and 5 bases at J, leaving 11 bases unmatched. CDR1 and CDR2 from the germline V gene are DFQATT and SNEGSKA (reference sequence). This CDR3 has 15 residues.

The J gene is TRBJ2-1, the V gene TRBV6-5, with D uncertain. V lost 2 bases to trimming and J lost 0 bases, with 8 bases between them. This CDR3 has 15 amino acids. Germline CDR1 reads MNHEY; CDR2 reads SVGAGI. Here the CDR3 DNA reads TGTGCCAGCAGTTACGCTAGAGTCTCCTACAATGAGCAGTTCTTC. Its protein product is CASSYARVSYNEQFF.

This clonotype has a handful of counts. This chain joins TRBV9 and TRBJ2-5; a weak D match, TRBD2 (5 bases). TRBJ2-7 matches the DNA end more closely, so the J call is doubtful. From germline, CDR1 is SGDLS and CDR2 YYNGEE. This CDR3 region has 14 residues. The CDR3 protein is CASSVGSDSYEQYF. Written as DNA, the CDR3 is TGTGCCAGCAGCGTAGGTAGCGACTCCTACGAGCAGTACTTC.

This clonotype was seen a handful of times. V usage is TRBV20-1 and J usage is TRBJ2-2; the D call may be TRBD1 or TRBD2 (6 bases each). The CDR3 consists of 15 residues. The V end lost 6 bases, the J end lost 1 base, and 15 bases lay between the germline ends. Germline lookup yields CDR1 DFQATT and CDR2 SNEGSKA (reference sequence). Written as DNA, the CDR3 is TGCAGTGCCCCCGGAGGGACAATGAACACCGGGGAGCTGTTTTTT. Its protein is CSAPGGTMNTGELFF.

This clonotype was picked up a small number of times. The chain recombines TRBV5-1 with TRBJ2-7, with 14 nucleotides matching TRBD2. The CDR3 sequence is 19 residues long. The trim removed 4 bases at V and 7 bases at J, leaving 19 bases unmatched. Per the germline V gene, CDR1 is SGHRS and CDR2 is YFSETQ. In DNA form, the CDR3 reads TGCGCCAGCAGCACGGGACGGGACCTCGGACTAGCGGGAGGTGGGGAGCAGTACTTC. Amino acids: CASSTGRDLGLAGGGEQYF.

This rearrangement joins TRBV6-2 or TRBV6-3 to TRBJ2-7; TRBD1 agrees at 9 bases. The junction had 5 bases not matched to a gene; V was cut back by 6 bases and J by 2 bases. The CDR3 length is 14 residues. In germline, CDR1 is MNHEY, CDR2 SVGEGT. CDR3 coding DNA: TGTGCCAGCAGCGGACAGGGGAACCCCTACGAGCAGTACTTC. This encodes CASSGQGNPYEQYF.

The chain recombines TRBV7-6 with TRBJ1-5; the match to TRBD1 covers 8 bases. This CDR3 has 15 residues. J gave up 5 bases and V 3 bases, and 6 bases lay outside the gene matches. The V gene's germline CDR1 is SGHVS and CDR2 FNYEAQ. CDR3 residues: CASSFNRGSYQPQHF. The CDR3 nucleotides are TGTGCCAGCAGCTTCAACAGGGGGTCATATCAGCCCCAGCATTTT.